This TCR beta chain was captured by sequencing in a study of blood T cell repertoires in COVID-19 (dated by TCRdb to about 2020). With regard to the full study: Samples covering the acute and convalescent phases of COVID-19 were provided by collaborators in the United States, Italy and Spain. The material from the prospective study consisted of cDNA or gDNA derived from T cells, B-cell-depleted T cells, or PBMCs. HLA class I and class II types, where available, came from metadata supplied by the sample provider rather than from assay-based typing. The repertoires were made available in a free public database intended to serve as a resource for research on the immune response to SARS-CoV-2. A de-identified subject ID, COVID-19 status, age in years and sex were almost always included in the sample metadata. The samples were drawn from the first 160 participants of the ongoing ImmuneRACE study and from 1,254 subjects provided by 6 global collaborators. The dataset comprised deeply sampled blood TCRbeta repertoires from subjects exposed to, actively infected with, or recovered from COVID-19.

In the prospective study, participants were about 18 to 95 years old, resided in 20 to 30 geographic areas of the United States, and were enrolled through a virtual design. Cohort assignment in the prospective study relied on participant-reported clinical history from a screening survey and a study questionnaire. Each participant in the prospective study had whole blood, serum and a nasopharyngeal or oropharyngeal swab collected by mobile phlebotomists. Prospective study participants could optionally give additional blood draws and questionnaires over a 2-month period. Blood samples from the prospective study were shipped frozen or at room temperature prior to DNA extraction. Turning to this clone: Its antigen has not been determined. No base qualities exist here, and no much larger clone lies one base off it.

TCRbeta CDR3 regions were amplified from genomic DNA by means of the immunoSEQ Assay, a bias-controlled multiplex PCR. Per the original workflow: Within the assay, amplification of reference gene primers was used to estimate how many nucleated cells each sample contained. Sequence reads were collapsed and filtered to measure the absolute abundance of every unique TCRbeta CDR3 rearrangement. For each sample, productive Simpson clonality was calculated as the square root of Simpson's diversity index over productive rearrangements. Sourced from immuneACCESS, this table was stored by TCRdb with only in-frame sequences that have V and J called. A share of the clones is absent; for the studies checked, an unresolved V gene accounts for under half, and the remainder has no known explanation. The V and J calls and clone size are taken from that table; D and trimming were inferred from the DNA. This sample gives some 210,000 clones in total; around 80% of them show up just once. Jointly, the top ten make up around 4.7% of the sample.

General findings and caveats noted by the study authors: The amount of clinical and demographic metadata varied by source and participant and was provided uncurated.

This sequence originates from a man in his thirties or forties with acute COVID-19. Sequenced: PBMCs or T cells enriched from blood (not recorded which).

Here the CDR3 is given as CASSLGSGTGGSNQPQHF. The sequence in DNA is TGTGCCAGTAGTCTGGGCTCCGGGACAGGGGGAAGCAATCAGCCCCAGCATTTT. This chain is built from TRBV19 and TRBJ1-5; TRBD1 matches 11 bases in the middle. V and J are trimmed by 5 bases and 1 base, and the gene matches miss 10 bases of the junction. The germline V gene (reference sequence) yields LNHDA for CDR1 and SQIVND for CDR2. Reading from cysteine to phenylalanine, the CDR3 counts 18 amino acids. Kept here is only the CDR3 DNA, which spans 54 bases and is read in frame from base 1.